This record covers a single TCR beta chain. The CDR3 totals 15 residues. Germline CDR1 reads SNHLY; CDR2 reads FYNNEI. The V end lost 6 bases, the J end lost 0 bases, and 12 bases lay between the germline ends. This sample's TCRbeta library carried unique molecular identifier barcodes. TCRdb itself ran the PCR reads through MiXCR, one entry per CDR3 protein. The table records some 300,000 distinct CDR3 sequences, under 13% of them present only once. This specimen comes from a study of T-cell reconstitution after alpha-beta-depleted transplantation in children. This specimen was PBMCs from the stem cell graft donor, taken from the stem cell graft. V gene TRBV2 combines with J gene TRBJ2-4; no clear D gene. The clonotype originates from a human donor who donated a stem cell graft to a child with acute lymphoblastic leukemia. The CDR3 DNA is TGTGCCAGCAGATTTGACGTGCTAGCCAAAAACATTCAGTACTTC. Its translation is CASRFDVLAKNIQYF.